This TCR beta chain was retrieved from a study of blood T cell repertoires in COVID-19 (dated by TCRdb to 2018 to 2021). As for the study more broadly: Samples covering the acute and convalescent phases of COVID-19 were provided by collaborators in the United States, Italy and Spain. The material from the prospective study consisted of cDNA or gDNA derived from T cells, B-cell-depleted T cells, or PBMCs. Subjects who had been exposed to COVID-19, were actively infected with it, or had recovered from it provided the deeply sampled blood TCRbeta repertoires that made up the dataset. A freely available public database, intended as a resource for researchers studying the immune response to SARS-CoV-2, is where the repertoires were released. The samples were drawn from the first 160 participants of the ongoing ImmuneRACE study and from under 1,500 subjects provided by 6 global collaborators. The sample metadata nearly always contained a de-identified subject ID, COVID-19 status, age in years and sex. Where available, HLA class I and class II types were taken from metadata supplied by the sample provider and were not determined by assay-based typing.

The investigation overall reported the following: How much clinical and demographic metadata was included differed by source and by participant, and the metadata was provided uncurated.

The immunoSEQ Assay, a bias-controlled multiplex PCR, was used to amplify TCRbeta CDR3 regions from genomic DNA. Regarding the original processing steps: Nucleated cell counts per sample were estimated from amplification of reference gene primers within the assay. To quantify the absolute abundance of each unique TCRbeta CDR3 rearrangement, sequence reads were collapsed and filtered. For each sample, productive Simpson clonality was calculated by taking the square root of Simpson's diversity index across productive rearrangements. TCRdb holds this immuneACCESS table with in-frame rearrangements only. Some clones are missing; in checked studies, unresolved V genes explain under half, and the rest has no known cause. V, J and clone size reflect that table, while D and trimming were determined from the DNA. The sample table lists tens of thousands of clones, around 87% of them with a count of one. The ten largest clones add up to approximately 6% of the sample.

Taken from the germline V gene, the CDR1 and CDR2 loops are MGHRA and YSYEKL. The V and J ends are trimmed by 4 bases and 1 base, leaving 10 bases between them. The CDR3 numbers 15 residues from cysteine through phenylalanine. Of the read, only the CDR3 DNA is kept; its 45 bases are in frame from base 1. One collaborating source in Seattle enrolled patients while the patients were actively infected and followed the patients over time throughout the course of disease. Each collaborating institution followed its own protocols to collect whole blood in K2EDTA tubes. Collaborator samples were shipped for TCRbeta analysis as frozen whole blood, isolated PBMCs, or DNA extracted from either sample type. Notes on this clone: No antigen is known for it. Base quality data are lacking; no much larger clone is found one base away.

The sample taken for sequencing was peripheral blood. The chain uses TRBV4-1 and TRBJ2-2, with no confident D gene call. This TCR was sampled from a woman between 55 and 75 years old with COVID-19, enrolled during active disease. The DNA sequence is TGCGCCAGCAGCCTGACCCGGGTGAACACCGGGGAGCTGTTTTTT. Its coded protein is CASSLTRVNTGELFF.